Listed below are T cell receptor beta chains from one sample, sequenced in a study of Ad26.COV2.S vaccination and SARS-CoV-2 variants. TCRdb's table, derived via immunoSEQ multiplex PCR, lists solely in-frame clones and lacks some. Among around 340,000 clones, 88% were seen once, and the ten largest hold 6.4%. The starting material was peripheral blood, obtained in a trial of Ad26.COV2.S vaccine versus placebo. The receptors come from a person aged 18 to 59 who received the Ad26.COV2.S COVID-19 vaccine or a placebo. CDR3s include the opening cysteine and the closing phenylalanine or tryptophan. The order of the fields is V gene, D gene, J gene, clone size, CDR3 protein, CDR3 DNA. The D gene is left open where the match is weak. Only part of the rows carry a size: once, few, many, or a class if the clone is expanded.

v_gene: TRBV5-3
d_gene: NA
j_gene: TRBJ1-2
abundance: NA
CDR3aa: CARSSGAAGGYTF
CDR3nt: TGTGCCAGAAGCTCAGGGGCAGCGGGTGGCTACACCTTC

v_gene: TRBV3-1/TRBV3-2
d_gene: TRBD2
j_gene: TRBJ2-7
abundance: NA
CDR3aa: CASSQEGLVFEQYF
CDR3nt: TGTGCCAGCAGCCAAGAGGGACTAGTGTTCGAGCAGTACTTC

v_gene: TRBV27
d_gene: NA
j_gene: TRBJ2-3
abundance: NA
CDR3aa: CASRVQGSDTQYF
CDR3nt: TGTGCCAGCAGGGTACAGGGCTCAGATACGCAGTATTTT

v_gene: TRBV5-4
d_gene: NA
j_gene: TRBJ2-2
abundance: NA
CDR3aa: CASSKRQGETGELFF
CDR3nt: TGTGCCAGCAGCAAAAGGCAGGGAGAGACCGGGGAGCTGTTTTTT

v_gene: TRBV27
d_gene: TRBD1
j_gene: TRBJ2-7
abundance: NA
CDR3aa: CASSLPGQGPYEQYF
CDR3nt: TGTGCCAGCAGTTTGCCGGGACAGGGCCCCTACGAGCAGTACTTC

v_gene: TRBV5-8
d_gene: TRBD1
j_gene: TRBJ2-1
abundance: NA
CDR3aa: CASSYGDRGLPSSYNEQFF
CDR3nt: TGTGCCAGCAGCTACGGGGACAGGGGGCTACCAAGCTCCTACAATGAGCAGTTCTTC

v_gene: TRBV6-1
d_gene: NA
j_gene: TRBJ1-5
abundance: NA
CDR3aa: CASSEQVDQPQHF
CDR3nt: TGTGCCAGCAGTGAACAGGTTGATCAGCCCCAGCATTTT

v_gene: TRBV27
d_gene: NA
j_gene: TRBJ2-7
abundance: NA
CDR3aa: CASRLTVSYEQYF
CDR3nt: TGTGCCAGCAGATTGACAGTCTCCTACGAGCAGTACTTC

v_gene: TRBV7-6
d_gene: NA
j_gene: TRBJ1-1
abundance: NA
CDR3aa: CASSEGGQNTEAFF
CDR3nt: TGTGCCAGCAGCGAGGGGGGACAGAACACTGAAGCTTTCTTT

v_gene: TRBV19
d_gene: TRBD1
j_gene: TRBJ1-1
abundance: NA
CDR3aa: CASRDSQMTEAFF
CDR3nt: TGTGCCAGCAGGGACAGCCAGATGACTGAAGCTTTCTTT

v_gene: TRBV11-3
d_gene: TRBD2
j_gene: TRBJ2-1
abundance: NA
CDR3aa: CASSFTLSGRANEQFF
CDR3nt: TGTGCCAGCAGCTTTACTCTTAGCGGGAGGGCCAATGAGCAGTTCTTC

v_gene: TRBV7-2
d_gene: NA
j_gene: TRBJ1-6
abundance: once
CDR3aa: CASSASRDGNSPLHF
CDR3nt: TGTGCCAGCAGCGCGAGCCGGGACGGAAATTCACCCCTCCACTTT

v_gene: TRBV4-2
d_gene: TRBD1
j_gene: TRBJ2-2
abundance: NA
CDR3aa: CASSQEKTGATGELFF
CDR3nt: TGTGCCAGCAGCCAAGAAAAAACAGGGGCCACCGGGGAGCTGTTTTTT

v_gene: TRBV4-3
d_gene: TRBD2
j_gene: TRBJ2-3
abundance: NA
CDR3aa: CASSPQPLSGGDTQYF
CDR3nt: TGCGCCAGCAGCCCCCAGCCATTATCGGGGGGAGATACGCAGTATTTT

v_gene: TRBV6-4
d_gene: NA
j_gene: TRBJ1-2
abundance: NA
CDR3aa: CASSDGDHYGYTF
CDR3nt: TGTGCCAGCAGTGACGGGGACCATTATGGCTACACCTTC

v_gene: TRBV4-3
d_gene: NA
j_gene: TRBJ2-1
abundance: NA
CDR3aa: CASSQEQVGASSYNEQFF
CDR3nt: TGCGCCAGCAGCCAAGAGCAGGTAGGGGCCAGCTCCTACAATGAGCAGTTCTTC

v_gene: TRBV15
d_gene: NA
j_gene: TRBJ1-2
abundance: NA
CDR3aa: CATSRESYGYTF
CDR3nt: TGTGCCACCAGCAGAGAAAGCTATGGCTACACCTTC

v_gene: TRBV4-3
d_gene: NA
j_gene: TRBJ2-6
abundance: NA
CDR3aa: CASSQETPPFASSGANVLTF
CDR3nt: TGCGCCAGCAGCCAAGAAACTCCCCCGTTTGCGAGCTCTGGGGCCAACGTCCTGACTTTC

v_gene: TRBV7-2
d_gene: TRBD2
j_gene: TRBJ2-7
abundance: NA
CDR3aa: CASSSTSGTYEQYF
CDR3nt: TGTGCCAGCAGCTCGACTAGCGGGACCTACGAGCAGTACTTC

v_gene: TRBV5-4
d_gene: NA
j_gene: TRBJ1-6
abundance: once
CDR3aa: CASSLGVRGSLNSPLHF
CDR3nt: TGTGCCAGCAGCTTGGGTGTTAGGGGGTCCCTTAATTCACCCCTCCACTTT

v_gene: TRBV3-1/TRBV3-2
d_gene: NA
j_gene: TRBJ1-3
abundance: NA
CDR3aa: CASSQPDRSSGNTIYF
CDR3nt: TGTGCCAGCAGCCAGCCTGACAGAAGCTCTGGAAACACCATATATTTT

v_gene: TRBV5-8
d_gene: NA
j_gene: TRBJ1-2
abundance: NA
CDR3aa: CASSLARSVGYTF
CDR3nt: TGTGCCAGCAGCTTGGCCCGCTCCGTGGGCTACACCTTC

v_gene: TRBV19
d_gene: TRBD1
j_gene: TRBJ2-4
abundance: NA
CDR3aa: CATRGQDLLAKNIQYF
CDR3nt: TGTGCCACCAGAGGACAGGACCTCTTAGCCAAAAACATTCAGTACTTC

v_gene: TRBV7-9
d_gene: TRBD1
j_gene: TRBJ1-5
abundance: NA
CDR3aa: CASSSGQGSQPQHF
CDR3nt: TGTGCCAGCAGCTCCGGACAGGGATCTCAGCCCCAGCATTTT

v_gene: TRBV4-1
d_gene: TRBD1
j_gene: TRBJ2-7
abundance: NA
CDR3aa: CASSQNRGVYEQYF
CDR3nt: TGCGCCAGCAGCCAAAACAGGGGGGTCTACGAGCAGTACTTC

v_gene: TRBV25-1
d_gene: NA
j_gene: TRBJ1-1
abundance: NA
CDR3aa: CASSDPGYAEAFF
CDR3nt: TGTGCCAGCAGTGACCCGGGGTACGCTGAAGCTTTCTTT

v_gene: TRBV6-5
d_gene: NA
j_gene: TRBJ1-2
abundance: NA
CDR3aa: CASSYGGHGYTF
CDR3nt: TGTGCCAGCAGTTACGGGGGGCATGGCTACACCTTC

v_gene: TRBV30
d_gene: NA
j_gene: TRBJ1-1
abundance: once
CDR3aa: CAWSVGGTSEAFF
CDR3nt: TGTGCCTGGAGTGTAGGGGGGACTTCTGAAGCTTTCTTT

v_gene: TRBV4-1
d_gene: NA
j_gene: TRBJ1-2
abundance: once
CDR3aa: CASSRQENNYGYTF
CDR3nt: TGCGCCAGCAGCCGACAGGAGAATAACTATGGCTACACCTTC